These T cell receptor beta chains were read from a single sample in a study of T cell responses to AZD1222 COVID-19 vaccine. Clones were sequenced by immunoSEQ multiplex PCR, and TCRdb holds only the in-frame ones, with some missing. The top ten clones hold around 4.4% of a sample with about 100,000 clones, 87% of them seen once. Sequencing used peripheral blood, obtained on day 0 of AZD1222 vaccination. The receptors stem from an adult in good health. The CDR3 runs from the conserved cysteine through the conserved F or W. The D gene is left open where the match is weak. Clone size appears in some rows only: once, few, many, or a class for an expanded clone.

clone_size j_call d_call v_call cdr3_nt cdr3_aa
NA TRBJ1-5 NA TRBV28 TGTGCCAGCAGGACCCGGACAGTGACCCTTTCGAATCAGCCCCAGCATTTT CASRTRTVTLSNQPQHF
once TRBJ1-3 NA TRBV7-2 TGTGCCAGCAGACTGAACGAGGCAGACACCATATATTTT CASRLNEADTIYF
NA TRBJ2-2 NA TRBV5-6 TGTGCCAGCAGCTTGAGTGGCGGGGAGCTGTTTTTT CASSLSGGELFF
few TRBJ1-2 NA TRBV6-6 TGTGCCAGCAGTTACGAGGTCCCCTCGGGGGGCTACACCTTC CASSYEVPSGGYTF
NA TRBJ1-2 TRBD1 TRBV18 TGTGCCAGCTCACGCCGACAGGGGAAAGTCTATGGCTACACCTTC CASSRRQGKVYGYTF
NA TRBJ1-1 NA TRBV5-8 TGTGCCAGCAGCTTGGACGCGAACACTGAAGCTTTCTTT CASSLDANTEAFF
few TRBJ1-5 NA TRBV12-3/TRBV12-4 TGTGCCAGCAGGGAGGGCAATCAGCCCCAGCATTTT CASREGNQPQHF
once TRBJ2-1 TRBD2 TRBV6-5 TGTGCCAGCACCGTCTCCGCGGGAGGAAACAATGAGCAGTTCTTC CASTVSAGGNNEQFF
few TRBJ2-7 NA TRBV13 TGTGCCAGCAGCTTAGAAAAGGGCTACGAGCAGTACTTC CASSLEKGYEQYF
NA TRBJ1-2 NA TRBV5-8 TGTGCCAGCAGCTTGCATGGCTACACCTTC CASSLHGYTF
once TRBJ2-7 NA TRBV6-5 TGTGCCAGCAGTCCTCGTGGCCGGGCCGTCTACGAGCAGTACTTC CASSPRGRAVYEQYF